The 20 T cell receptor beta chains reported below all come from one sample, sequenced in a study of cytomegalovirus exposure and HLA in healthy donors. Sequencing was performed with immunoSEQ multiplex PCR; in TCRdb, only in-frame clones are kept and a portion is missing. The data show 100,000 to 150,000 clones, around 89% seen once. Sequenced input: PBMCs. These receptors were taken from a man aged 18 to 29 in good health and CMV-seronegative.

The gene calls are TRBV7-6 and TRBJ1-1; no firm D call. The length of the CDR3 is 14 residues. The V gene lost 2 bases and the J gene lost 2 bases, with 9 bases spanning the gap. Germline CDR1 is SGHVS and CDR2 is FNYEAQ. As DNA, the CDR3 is TGTGCCAGCAGCTTACGCAGTTTTAACACTGAAGCTTTCTTT. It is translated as CASSLRSFNTEAFF.

The CDR3 reads CSASLSGELFF. The CDR3 region has the DNA TGCAGTGCCAGTCTCTCCGGGGAGCTGTTTTTT. The V and J genes are TRBV20-1 and TRBJ2-2; no firm D call. The CDR3 is 11 residues long. The V end lost 6 bases, the J end lost 6 bases, and 8 bases lay between the germline ends. Germline CDR1 DFQATT, CDR2 SNEGSKA (reference sequence).

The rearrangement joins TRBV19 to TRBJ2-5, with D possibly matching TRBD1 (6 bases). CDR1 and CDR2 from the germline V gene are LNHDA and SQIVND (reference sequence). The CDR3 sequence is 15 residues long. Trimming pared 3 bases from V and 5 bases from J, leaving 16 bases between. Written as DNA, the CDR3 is TGTGCCAGTAGTATCAACCGAGGGGGTGGGGAGACCCAGTACTTC. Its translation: CASSINRGGGETQYF.

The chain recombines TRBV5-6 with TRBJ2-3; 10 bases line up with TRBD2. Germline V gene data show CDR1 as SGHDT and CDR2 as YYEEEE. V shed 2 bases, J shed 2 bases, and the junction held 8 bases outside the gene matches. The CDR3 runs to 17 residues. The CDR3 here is CASSLEASGRVTDTQYF. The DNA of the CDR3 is TGTGCCAGCAGCTTAGAGGCTAGCGGGAGAGTCACAGATACGCAGTATTTT.

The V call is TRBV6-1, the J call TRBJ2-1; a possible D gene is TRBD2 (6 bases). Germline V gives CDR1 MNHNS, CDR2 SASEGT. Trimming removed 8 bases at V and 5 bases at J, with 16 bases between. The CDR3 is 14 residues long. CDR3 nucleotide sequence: TGTGCCAGCCGGTGGGACGGAGGGAACAATGAGCAGTTCTTC. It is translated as CASRWDGGNNEQFF.

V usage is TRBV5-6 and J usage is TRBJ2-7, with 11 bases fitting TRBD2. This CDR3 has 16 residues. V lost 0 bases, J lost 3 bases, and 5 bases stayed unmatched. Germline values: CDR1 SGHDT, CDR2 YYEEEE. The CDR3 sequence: CASSLGAGLAVYEQYF. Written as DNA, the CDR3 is TGTGCCAGCAGCTTGGGTGCGGGACTAGCGGTCTACGAGCAGTACTTC.

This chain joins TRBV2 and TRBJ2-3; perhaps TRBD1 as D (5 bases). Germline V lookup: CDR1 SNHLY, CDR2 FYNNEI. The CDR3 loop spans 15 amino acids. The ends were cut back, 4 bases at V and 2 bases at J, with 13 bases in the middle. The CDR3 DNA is TGTGCCAGCAGTGCAGTTGCGACAGCCACAGATACGCAGTATTTT. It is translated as CASSAVATATDTQYF.

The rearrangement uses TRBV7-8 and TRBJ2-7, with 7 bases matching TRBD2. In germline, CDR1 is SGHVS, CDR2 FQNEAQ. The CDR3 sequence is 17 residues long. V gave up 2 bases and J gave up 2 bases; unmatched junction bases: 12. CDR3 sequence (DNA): TGTGCCAGCAGCTTAAGAAGAGCGGGACCTCTTCCCTACGAGCAGTACTTC. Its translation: CASSLRRAGPLPYEQYF.

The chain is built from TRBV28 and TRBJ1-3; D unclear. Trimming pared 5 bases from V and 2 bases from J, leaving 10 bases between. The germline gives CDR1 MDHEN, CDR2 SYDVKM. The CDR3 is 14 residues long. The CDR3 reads CASSLGRTGNTIYF. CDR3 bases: TGTGCCAGCAGTCTTGGGAGAACTGGAAACACCATATATTTT.

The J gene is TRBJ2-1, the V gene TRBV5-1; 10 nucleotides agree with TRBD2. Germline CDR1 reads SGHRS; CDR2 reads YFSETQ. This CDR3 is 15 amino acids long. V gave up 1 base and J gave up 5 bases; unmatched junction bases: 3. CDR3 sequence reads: CASSLRAGGNNEQFF. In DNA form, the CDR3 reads TGCGCCAGCAGCTTGCGAGCGGGAGGGAACAATGAGCAGTTCTTC.

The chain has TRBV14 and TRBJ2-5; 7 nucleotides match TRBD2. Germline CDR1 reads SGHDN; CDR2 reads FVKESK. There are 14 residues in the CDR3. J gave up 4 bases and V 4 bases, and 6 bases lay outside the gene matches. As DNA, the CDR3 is TGTGCCAGCAGCCCGGGGACTATGGGAGAGACCCAGTACTTC. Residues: CASSPGTMGETQYF.

The CDR3 bases are TGTGCCAGCAGTTACTCACCAGCGGGAGAGGAAGAGACCCAGTACTTC. This codes for CASSYSPAGEEETQYF. The chain employs TRBV6-5 and TRBJ2-5; 8 nucleotides agree with TRBD2. Looked up from germline, CDR1 is MNHEY and CDR2 is SVGAGI. CDR3 size: 16 residues. Trimming removed 0 bases from V and 3 bases from J; junction bases left unmatched: 6.

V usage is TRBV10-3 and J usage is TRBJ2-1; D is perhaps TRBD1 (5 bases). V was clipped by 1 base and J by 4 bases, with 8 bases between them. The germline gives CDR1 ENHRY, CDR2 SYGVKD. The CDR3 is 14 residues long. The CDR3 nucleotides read TGTGCCATCAGTGAGTTAAACAGGTACAATGAGCAGTTCTTC. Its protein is CAISELNRYNEQFF.

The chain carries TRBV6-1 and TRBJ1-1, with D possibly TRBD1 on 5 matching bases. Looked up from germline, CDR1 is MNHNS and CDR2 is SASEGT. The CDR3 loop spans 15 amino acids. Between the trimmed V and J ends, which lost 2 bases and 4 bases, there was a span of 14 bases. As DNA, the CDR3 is TGTGCCAGCAGTGAATACCCAGGGTTGGGCACTGAAGCTTTCTTT. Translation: CASSEYPGLGTEAFF.

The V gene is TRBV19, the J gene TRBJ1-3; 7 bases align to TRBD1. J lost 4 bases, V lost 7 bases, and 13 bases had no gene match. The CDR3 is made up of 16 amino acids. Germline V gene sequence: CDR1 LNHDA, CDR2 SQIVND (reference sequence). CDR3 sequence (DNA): TGTGCCAGTACCAAGCCGACAGGGAAAGGCGGAAACACCATATATTTT. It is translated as CASTKPTGKGGNTIYF. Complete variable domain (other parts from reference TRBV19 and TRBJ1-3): DGGITQSPKYLFRKEGQNVTLSCEQNLNHDAMYWYRQDPGQGLRLIYYSQIVNDFQKGDIAEGYSVSREKKESFPLTVTSAQKNPTAFYLCASTKPTGKGGNTIYFGEGSWLTVV.

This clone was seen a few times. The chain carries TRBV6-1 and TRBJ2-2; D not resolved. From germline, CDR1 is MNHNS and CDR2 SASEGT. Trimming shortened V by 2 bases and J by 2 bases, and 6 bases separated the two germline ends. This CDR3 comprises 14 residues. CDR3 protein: CASSEYKNTGELFF. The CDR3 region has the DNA TGTGCCAGCAGTGAATACAAAAACACCGGGGAGCTGTTTTTT.

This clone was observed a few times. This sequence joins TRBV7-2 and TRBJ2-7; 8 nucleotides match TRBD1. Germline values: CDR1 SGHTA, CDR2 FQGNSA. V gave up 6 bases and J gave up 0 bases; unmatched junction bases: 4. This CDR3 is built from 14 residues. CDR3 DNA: TGTGCCAGCAGACTTGGACAGGGCTCCTACGAGCAGTACTTC. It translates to CASRLGQGSYEQYF.

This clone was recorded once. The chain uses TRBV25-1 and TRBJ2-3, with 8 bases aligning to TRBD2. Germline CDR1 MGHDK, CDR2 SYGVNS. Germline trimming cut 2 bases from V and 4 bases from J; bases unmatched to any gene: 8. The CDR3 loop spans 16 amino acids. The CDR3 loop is CASSEDIAGMADTQYF. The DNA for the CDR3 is TGTGCCAGCAGTGAAGATATAGCGGGGATGGCAGATACGCAGTATTTT.

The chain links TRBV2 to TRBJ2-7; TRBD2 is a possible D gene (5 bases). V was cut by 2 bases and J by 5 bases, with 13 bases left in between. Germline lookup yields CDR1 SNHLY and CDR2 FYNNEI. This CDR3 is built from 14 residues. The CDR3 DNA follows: TGTGCCAGCAGTGAATTTGGGCGGGCTGACGAGCAGTACTTC. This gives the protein CASSEFGRADEQYF. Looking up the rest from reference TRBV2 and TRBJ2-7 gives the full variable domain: EPEVTQTPSHQVTQMGQEVILRCVPISNHLYFYWYRQILGQKVEFLVSFYNNEISEKSEIFDDQFSVERPDGSNFTLKIRSTKLEDSAMYFCASSEFGRADEQYFGPGTRLTVT.

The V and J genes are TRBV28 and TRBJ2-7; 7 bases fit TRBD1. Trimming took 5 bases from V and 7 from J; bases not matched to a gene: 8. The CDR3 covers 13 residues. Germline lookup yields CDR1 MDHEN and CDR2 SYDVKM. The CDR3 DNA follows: TGTGCCAGCAGTGAGGGACAGTCTAATGAGCAGTACTTC. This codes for CASSEGQSNEQYF.